The present T cell receptor beta chain was sequenced within a study of lymphopenia after photon versus proton radiotherapy. Study conclusions and caveats: Proton therapy kept repertoires fairly stable, unlike photons, which gained effector/memory cells.

Germline V gene sequence: CDR1 SNHLY, CDR2 FYNNEI. The CDR3 runs 13 residues. V was pared by 4 bases and J by 5 bases, with 9 bases between. Generated by immunoSEQ multiplex PCR, the TCRdb table keeps only in-frame clones and is missing some. The sample lists over 50,000 clones, approximately 83% occurring once. To note about this clone: Its cognate antigen is unknown.

The chain employs TRBV2 and TRBJ1-5; tentative D call: TRBD1 (6 bases). The input for sequencing was peripheral blood, taken from a patient treated with photon-based radiotherapy. This receptor was taken from a middle-aged man with gastric cancer. In nucleotides, the CDR3 is TGTGCCAGCAGTGCCAGGGGTGATCAGCCCCAGCATTTT. Amino acids: CASSARGDQPQHF.